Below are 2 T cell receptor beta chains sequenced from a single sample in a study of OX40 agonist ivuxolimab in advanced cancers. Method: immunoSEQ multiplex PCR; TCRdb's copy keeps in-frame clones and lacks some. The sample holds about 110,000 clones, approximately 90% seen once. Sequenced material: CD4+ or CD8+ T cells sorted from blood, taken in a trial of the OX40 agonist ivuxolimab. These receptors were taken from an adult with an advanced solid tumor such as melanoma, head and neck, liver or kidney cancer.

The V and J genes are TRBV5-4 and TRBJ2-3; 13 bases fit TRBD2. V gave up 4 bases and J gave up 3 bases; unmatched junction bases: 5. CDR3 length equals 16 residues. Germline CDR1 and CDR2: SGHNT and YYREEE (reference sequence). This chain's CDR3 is CASSTRLAGGTDTQYF. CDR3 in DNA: TGTGCCAGCAGCACCCGACTAGCGGGAGGTACAGATACGCAGTATTTT.

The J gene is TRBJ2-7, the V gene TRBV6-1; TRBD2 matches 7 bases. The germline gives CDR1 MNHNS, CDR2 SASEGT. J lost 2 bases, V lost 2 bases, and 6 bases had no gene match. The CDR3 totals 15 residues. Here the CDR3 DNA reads TGTGCCAGCAGTGAACACCTAGCGGAGGCCTACGAGCAGTACTTC. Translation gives CASSEHLAEAYEQYF.